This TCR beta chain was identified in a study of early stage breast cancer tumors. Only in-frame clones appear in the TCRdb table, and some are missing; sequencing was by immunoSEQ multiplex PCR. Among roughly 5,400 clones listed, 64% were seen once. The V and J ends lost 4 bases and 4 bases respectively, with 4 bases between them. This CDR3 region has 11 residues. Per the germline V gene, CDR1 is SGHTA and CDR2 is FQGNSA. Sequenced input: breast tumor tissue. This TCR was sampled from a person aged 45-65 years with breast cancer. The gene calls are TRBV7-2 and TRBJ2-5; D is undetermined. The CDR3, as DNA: TGTGCCAGCAGCTCCCCAGAGACCCAGTACTTC. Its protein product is CASSSPETQYF.